This T cell receptor beta chain originates from a study of CD8 T cells in ankylosing spondylitis. The table lists this clonotype with a few counts. Antigen: not known. There are 20 residues in the CDR3. The V and J ends lost 2 bases and 7 bases, in that order; junction bases with no gene match: 15. Per germline, CDR1 MDHEN and CDR2 SYDVKM. Study outcomes and limitations: Ankylosing spondylitis blood seemed to carry a telltale TCR beta motif made of eight or nine highly homologous variants.

TCRdb reanalysed the 5' RACE reads using MiXCR and keeps one entry per CDR3 protein. The sample records 670,000 or so distinct CDR3 sequences, under 20% being singletons. This TCR was recovered from a male donor with ankylosing spondylitis. J is TRBJ2-2 and V is TRBV28; 14 bases fit TRBD2. The specimen sequenced was blood, either unsorted or a sorted T cell fraction (not recorded which). In DNA form, the CDR3 reads TGTGCCAGCAGTTTAATGCGGTCGGGACTAGCGGGAGTGAGCGACGGGGAGCTGTTTTTT. Translated, it gives CASSLMRSGLAGVSDGELFF.